This T cell receptor (beta chain) is from a study of blood T cell repertoires in COVID-19. The overall study: The United States, Italy and Spain provided the acute and convalescent COVID-19 samples.

Profiling relied on immunoSEQ multiplex PCR, and the TCRdb table lists in-frame clones only, not all of them. The top ten clones hold roughly 2.5% of a sample with roughly 310,000 clones, 90% of them seen once. Clinical history reported by participants formed the basis on which cohorts were assigned. The sequenced material came from PBMCs or T cells enriched from blood (not recorded which). The sequence derives from a man aged 55 to 69 who had recovered from COVID-19.

CDR3 amino acids: CASSLATEAFF. In nucleotides, the CDR3 is TGTGCCAGCAGCTTAGCTACTGAAGCTTTCTTT. The chain carries TRBV11-2 and TRBJ1-1; unclear D gene. The ends were cut back, 1 base at V and 5 bases at J, with 2 bases in the middle. The germline CDR1 and CDR2 sequences are SGHAT and FQNNGV. CDR3 length equals 11 residues.